This T cell receptor (beta chain) was sequenced during a study of early T cells in non-severe SARS-CoV-2 infection. Per the germline V gene, CDR1 is GTSNPN and CDR2 is SVGIG (reference sequence). Trimming cost V 2 bases and J 6 bases, with 17 bases left between them. The CDR3 length is 15 residues. Findings and limits, study-wide: VDJdb matches were skewed toward anti-spike CD8 T cell responses.

In regard to this clonotype: Its antigen is unknown.

In TCRdb, the 5' RACE reads were re-called with MiXCR into one record per CDR3 protein. The table has more than 55,000 distinct CDR3 sequences, about 12% seen once. Sequenced sample: whole blood. This receptor was obtained from an adult who was a healthcare worker with PCR-confirmed SARS-CoV-2 infection or an uninfected control (not recorded which). This chain links TRBV30 with TRBJ2-1, with D maybe TRBD2 (6 bases). The CDR3 region has the DNA TGTGCCTGGAGTTTCGGGGGATTACACACCAATGAGCAGTTCTTC. Its protein is CAWSFGGLHTNEQFF.